This TCR beta chain was captured by sequencing in a study of PD-L1 blockade in urothelial cancer. Study details: It was at 3 weeks (second dose) and 6 weeks after treatment start that blood was analyzed.

V lost 5 bases and J lost 3; bases outside the gene matches: 3. CDR1 is MNHNS, CDR2 SASEGT, per germline. This CDR3 spans 14 amino acids. Data came from immunoSEQ multiplex PCR; TCRdb stores just in-frame clones and leaves some out. The sample gives around 100,000 clones, less than 95% of which show up once; 3% to 4% is in the top ten. Time point noted: peripheral blood 6 weeks after treatment start. Urothelial carcinoma, locally advanced or metastatic, affected the patients. Each patient gave between 1 and 8 samples, pretreatment and on-treatment. The sequenced sample was PBMCs, obtained around atezolizumab (anti-PD-L1) treatment. The chain links TRBV6-1 to TRBJ1-4; 7 bases are shared with TRBD1. This receptor was taken from a man between 60 and 75 years old with urothelial cancer. The CDR3 here is CASSPQGANEKLFF. The CDR3 DNA sequence: TGTGCCAGCAGTCCTCAGGGGGCTAATGAAAAACTGTTTTTT.